Sequencing of this T cell receptor (beta chain) was carried out in a study of T cell responses to AZD1222 COVID-19 vaccine. Findings and caveats of the study: Clonal diversity was possibly underestimated; the donors were predominantly white British and more often female. Only a handful of AZD1222 recipients, roughly 6 in all, had baseline seropositivity. Repertoires were obtained only post-peak T cell response.

As concerns this clone: Its antigen remains unidentified. Other DNA sequences in the same sample also yield this CDR3.

The data were produced by immunoSEQ multiplex PCR, yet TCRdb's version contains in-frame clones alone and is incomplete. The sample carries under 150,000 clones, approximately 87% recorded once. This CDR3 spans 13 amino acids. The germline V and J ends were trimmed by 0 bases and 4 bases, with 5 bases remaining between them. Germline CDR1 reads SGDLS; CDR2 reads YYNGEE. The origin of this receptor is an adult who received the AZD1222 COVID-19 vaccine. This chain connects TRBV9 to TRBJ2-1; D unclear. Sequences were derived from peripheral blood, sampled 28 days after the second AZD1222 dose. The DNA of the CDR3 is TGTGCCAGCAGCGTAGGAGTTTACAATGAGCAGTTCTTC. Its translation: CASSVGVYNEQFF. The whole variable domain, remainder taken from reference TRBV9 and TRBJ2-1, is DSGVTQTPKHLITATGQRVTLRCSPRSGDLSVYWYQQSLDQGLQFLIQYYNGEERAKGNILERFSAQQFPDLHSELNLSSLELGDSALYFCASSVGVYNEQFFGPGTRLTVL.